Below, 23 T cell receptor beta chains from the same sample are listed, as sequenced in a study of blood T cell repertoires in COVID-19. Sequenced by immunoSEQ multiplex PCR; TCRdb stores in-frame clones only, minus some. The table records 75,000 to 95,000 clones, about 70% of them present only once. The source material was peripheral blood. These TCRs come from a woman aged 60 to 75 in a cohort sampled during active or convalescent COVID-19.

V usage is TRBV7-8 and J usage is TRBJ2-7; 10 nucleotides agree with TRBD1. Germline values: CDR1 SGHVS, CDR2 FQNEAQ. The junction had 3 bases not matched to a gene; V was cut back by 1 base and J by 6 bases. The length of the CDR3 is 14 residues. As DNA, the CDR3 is TGTGCCAGCAGCTTAGGTGGGACAGGGGCCGAGCAGTACTTC. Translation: CASSLGGTGAEQYF.

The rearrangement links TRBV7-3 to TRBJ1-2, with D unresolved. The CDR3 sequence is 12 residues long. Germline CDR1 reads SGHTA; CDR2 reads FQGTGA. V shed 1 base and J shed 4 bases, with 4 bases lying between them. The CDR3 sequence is CASSLNGYGYTF. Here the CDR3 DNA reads TGTGCCAGCAGCTTAAACGGCTATGGCTACACCTTC.

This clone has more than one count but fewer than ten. Here the CDR3 reads CASSKLGQSYEQYF. DNA of the CDR3: TGTGCCAGCAGCAAGTTGGGACAGTCCTACGAGCAGTACTTC. The chain is built from TRBV7-9 and TRBJ2-7; 7 positions agree with TRBD1. The CDR3 runs to 14 residues. CDR1 is SEHNR, CDR2 FQNEAQ, per germline (reference sequence). V gave up 5 bases and J gave up 1 base; unmatched junction bases: 5.

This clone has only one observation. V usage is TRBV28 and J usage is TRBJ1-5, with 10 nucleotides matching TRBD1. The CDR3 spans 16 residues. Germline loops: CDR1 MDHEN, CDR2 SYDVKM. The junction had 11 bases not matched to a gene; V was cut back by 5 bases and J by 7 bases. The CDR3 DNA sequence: TGTGCCAGCAGTCCCAAGACAGGGGGCGCTTCCCAGCCCCAGCATTTT. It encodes CASSPKTGGASQPQHF.

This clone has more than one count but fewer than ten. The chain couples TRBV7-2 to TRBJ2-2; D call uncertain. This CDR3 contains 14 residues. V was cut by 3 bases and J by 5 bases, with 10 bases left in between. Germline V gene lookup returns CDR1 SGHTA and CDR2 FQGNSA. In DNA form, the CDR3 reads TGTGCCAGCAGCTTTCCGGGTTTTACCGGGGAGCTGTTTTTT. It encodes CASSFPGFTGELFF.

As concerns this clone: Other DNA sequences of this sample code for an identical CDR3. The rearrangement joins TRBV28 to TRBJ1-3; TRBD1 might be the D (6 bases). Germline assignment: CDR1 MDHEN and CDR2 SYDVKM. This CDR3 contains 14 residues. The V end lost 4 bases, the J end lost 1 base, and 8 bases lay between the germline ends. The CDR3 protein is CASSSTGSGNTIYF. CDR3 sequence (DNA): TGTGCCAGCAGTTCGACAGGTTCTGGAAACACCATATATTTT.

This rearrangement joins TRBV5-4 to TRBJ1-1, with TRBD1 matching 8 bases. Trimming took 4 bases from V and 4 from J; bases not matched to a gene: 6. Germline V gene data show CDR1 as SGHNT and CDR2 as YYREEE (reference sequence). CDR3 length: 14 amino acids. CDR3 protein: CASSPDRAGTEAFF. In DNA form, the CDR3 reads TGTGCCAGCAGCCCGGACAGGGCCGGCACTGAAGCTTTCTTT.

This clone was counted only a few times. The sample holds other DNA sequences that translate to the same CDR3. The chain's CDR3 is CASSIDRGNSPLHF. As DNA, the CDR3 is TGTGCCAGTAGTATCGACAGGGGTAATTCACCCCTCCACTTT. V gene TRBV19 combines with J gene TRBJ1-6; 8 positions agree with TRBD1. Germline V CDR1 and CDR2: LNHDA, SQIVND (reference sequence). The CDR3 length is 14 residues. The V gene end was trimmed by 3 bases and the J gene end by 6 bases; junction bases not matched to a gene: 1.

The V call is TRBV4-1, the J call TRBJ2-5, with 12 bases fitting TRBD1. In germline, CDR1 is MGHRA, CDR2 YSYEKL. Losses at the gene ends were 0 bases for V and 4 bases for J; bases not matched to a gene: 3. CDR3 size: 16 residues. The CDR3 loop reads CASSQDGTGGLETQYF. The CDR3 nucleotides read TGCGCCAGCAGCCAAGACGGGACAGGGGGCCTAGAGACCCAGTACTTC.

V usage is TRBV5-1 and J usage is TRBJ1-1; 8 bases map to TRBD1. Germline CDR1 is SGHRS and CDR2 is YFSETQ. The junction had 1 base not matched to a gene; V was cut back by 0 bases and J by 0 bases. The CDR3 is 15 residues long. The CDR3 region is CASSLVGQVNTEAFF. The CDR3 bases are TGCGCCAGCAGCTTGGTGGGACAGGTGAACACTGAAGCTTTCTTT.

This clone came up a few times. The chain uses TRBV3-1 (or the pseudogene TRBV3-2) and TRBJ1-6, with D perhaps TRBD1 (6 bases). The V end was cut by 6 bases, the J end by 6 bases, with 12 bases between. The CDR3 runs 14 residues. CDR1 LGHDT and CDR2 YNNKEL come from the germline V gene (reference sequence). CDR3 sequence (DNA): TGTGCCAGCAGATATGGACAGCCTAATTCACCCCTCCACTTT. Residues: CASRYGQPNSPLHF.

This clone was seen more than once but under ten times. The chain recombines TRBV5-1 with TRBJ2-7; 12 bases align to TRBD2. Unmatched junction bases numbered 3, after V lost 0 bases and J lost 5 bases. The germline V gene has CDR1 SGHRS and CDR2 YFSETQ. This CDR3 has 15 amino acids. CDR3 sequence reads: CASSLGLAGVDEQYF. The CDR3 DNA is TGCGCCAGCAGCTTGGGACTAGCGGGGGTCGACGAGCAGTACTTC.

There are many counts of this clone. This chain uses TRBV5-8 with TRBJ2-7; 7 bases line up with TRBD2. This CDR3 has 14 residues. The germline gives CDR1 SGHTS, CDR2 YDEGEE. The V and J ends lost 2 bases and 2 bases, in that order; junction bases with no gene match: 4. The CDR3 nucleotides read TGTGCCAGCAGCTTTGCGGGGGAAACCTACGAGCAGTACTTC. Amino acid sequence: CASSFAGETYEQYF.

CDR3 in DNA: TGTGCCAGCTCACCGGACAGGGGGCGGCACACTGAAGCTTTCTTT. Protein product: CASSPDRGRHTEAFF. This chain joins TRBV18 and TRBJ1-1; 11 bases align to TRBD1. CDR1 KGHSH and CDR2 LQKENI come from the germline V gene. Trimming at V came to 3 bases and at J to 3 bases, leaving 3 bases not matched to a gene. The CDR3 spans 15 residues. The full variable domain, with the rest looked up from reference TRBV18 and TRBJ1-1, is NAGVMQNPRHLVRRRGQEARLRCSPMKGHSHVYWYRQLPEEGLKFMVYLQKENIIDESGMPKERFSAEFPKEGPSILRIQQVVRGDSAAYFCASSPDRGRHTEAFFGQGTRLTVV.

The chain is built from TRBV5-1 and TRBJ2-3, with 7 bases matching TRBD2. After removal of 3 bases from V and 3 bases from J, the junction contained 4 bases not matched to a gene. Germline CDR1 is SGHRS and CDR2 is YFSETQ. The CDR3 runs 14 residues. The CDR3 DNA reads TGCGCCAGCAGCTCTGGACTAGATACAGATACGCAGTATTTT. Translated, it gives CASSSGLDTDTQYF.

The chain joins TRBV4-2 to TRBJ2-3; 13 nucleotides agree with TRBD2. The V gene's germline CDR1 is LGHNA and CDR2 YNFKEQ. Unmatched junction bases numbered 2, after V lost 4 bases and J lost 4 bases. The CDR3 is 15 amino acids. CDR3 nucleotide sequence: TGTGCCAGCAGCCCGACTAGCGGGGGGCCAGATACGCAGTATTTT. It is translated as CASSPTSGGPDTQYF.

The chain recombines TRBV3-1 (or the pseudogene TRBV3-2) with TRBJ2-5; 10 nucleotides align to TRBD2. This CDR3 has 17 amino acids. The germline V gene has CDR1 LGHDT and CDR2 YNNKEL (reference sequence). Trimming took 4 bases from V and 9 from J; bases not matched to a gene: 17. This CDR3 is CASSRLAGSPSNLAQYF. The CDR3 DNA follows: TGTGCCAGCAGCCGACTAGCGGGTTCCCCCTCCAACCTCGCCCAGTACTTC.

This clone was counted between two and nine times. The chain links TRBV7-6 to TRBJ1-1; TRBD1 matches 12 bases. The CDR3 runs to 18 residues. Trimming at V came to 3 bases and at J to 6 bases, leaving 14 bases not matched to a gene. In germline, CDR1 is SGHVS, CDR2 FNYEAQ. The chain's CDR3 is CASSFGTGGVPSRAEAFF. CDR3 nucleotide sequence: TGTGCCAGCAGCTTTGGGACAGGGGGCGTTCCCTCCCGCGCTGAAGCTTTCTTT.

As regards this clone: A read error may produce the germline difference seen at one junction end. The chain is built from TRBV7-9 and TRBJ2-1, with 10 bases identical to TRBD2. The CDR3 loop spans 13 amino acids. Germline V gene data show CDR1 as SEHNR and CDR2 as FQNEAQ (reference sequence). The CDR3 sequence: CASSLAGGNEQFF. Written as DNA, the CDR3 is TGTGCCAGCAGTTTAGCGGGGGGCAATGAGCAGTTCTTC. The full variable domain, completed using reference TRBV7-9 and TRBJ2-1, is DTGVSQNPRHKITKRGQNVTFRCDPISEHNRLYWYRQTLGQGPEFLTYFQNEAQLEKSRLLSDRFSAERPKGSFSTLEIQRTEQGDSAMYLCASSLAGGNEQFFGPGTRLTVL.

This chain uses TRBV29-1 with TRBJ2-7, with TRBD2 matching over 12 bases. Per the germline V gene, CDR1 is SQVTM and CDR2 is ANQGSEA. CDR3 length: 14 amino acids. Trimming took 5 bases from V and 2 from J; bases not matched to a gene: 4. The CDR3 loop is CSVKTSGGPYEQYF. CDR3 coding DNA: TGCAGCGTTAAGACTAGCGGGGGCCCCTACGAGCAGTACTTC.

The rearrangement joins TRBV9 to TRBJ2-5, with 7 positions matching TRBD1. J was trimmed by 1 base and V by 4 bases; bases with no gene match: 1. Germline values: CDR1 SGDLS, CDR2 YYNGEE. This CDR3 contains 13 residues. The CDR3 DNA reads TGTGCCAGCAGCCCAGGGGGCCAAGAGACCCAGTACTTC. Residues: CASSPGGQETQYF.

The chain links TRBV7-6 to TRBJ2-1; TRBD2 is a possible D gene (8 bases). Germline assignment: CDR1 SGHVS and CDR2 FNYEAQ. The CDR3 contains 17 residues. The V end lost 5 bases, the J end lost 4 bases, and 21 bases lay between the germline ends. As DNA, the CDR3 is TGTGCCAGCAGCCGAGGGGGCTCGCGGGGGGAATACAATGAGCAGTTCTTC. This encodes CASSRGGSRGEYNEQFF.

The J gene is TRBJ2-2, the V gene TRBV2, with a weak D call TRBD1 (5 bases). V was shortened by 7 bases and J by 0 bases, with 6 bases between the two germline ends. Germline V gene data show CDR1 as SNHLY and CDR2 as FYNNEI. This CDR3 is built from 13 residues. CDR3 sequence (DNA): TGTGCCAGCACCAGGGCGAACACCGGGGAGCTGTTTTTT. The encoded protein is CASTRANTGELFF.